This T cell receptor (beta chain) was recovered during a study of early T cells in non-severe SARS-CoV-2 infection. Each single cDNA molecule received a unique molecular identifier. TCRdb re-analysed the 5' RACE reads in MiXCR, keeping a single row per CDR3 protein. This sample has more than 85,000 distinct CDR3 sequences, with roughly 15% found just once. This receptor was identified in an adult who was a healthcare worker with PCR-confirmed SARS-CoV-2 infection or an uninfected control (not recorded which). The input for sequencing was whole blood, taken at baseline.

In DNA form, the CDR3 reads TGTGCCAGCAGCTTAGAAGGAGGGGCAGATACGCAGTATTTT. Encoded protein: CASSLEGGADTQYF. The rearrangement links TRBV7-2 to TRBJ2-3, with D perhaps TRBD2 (6 bases). The V gene lost 1 base and the J gene lost 4 bases, with 9 bases spanning the gap. The germline gives CDR1 SGHTA, CDR2 FQGNSA. The CDR3 length is 14 residues. Full variable domain (rest looked up from reference TRBV7-2 and TRBJ2-3): GAGVSQSPSNKVTEKGKDVELRCDPISGHTALYWYRQSLGQGLEFLIYFQGNSAPDKSGLPSDRFSAERTGGSVSTLTIQRTQQEDSAVYLCASSLEGGADTQYFGPGTRLTVL.